This TCR beta chain was sequenced during a study of blood T cell repertoires in COVID-19. Turning to the study itself: Sites across the United States, Italy and Spain contributed samples from acute and convalescent COVID-19. The analysed material was cDNA or gDNA that came from T cells, B-cell-depleted T cells, or PBMCs.

V was trimmed by 0 bases and J by 0 bases, leaving 9 bases between them. The CDR3 spans 16 residues. Germline CDR1 reads SGHTS; CDR2 reads YDEGEE. Authors' methods: Reference gene primers were amplified, and this amplification served to estimate nucleated cell counts. TCRdb's copy holds only in-frame clones and misses some; the assay was immunoSEQ multiplex PCR. The V and J calls and the clone size are those of that table, but D and trimming were determined from the DNA. The table lists approximately 75,000 clones, 75% to 90% of them singletons, with around 6.3% in the top ten. Recruited during active infection, patients (from Seattle) were subsequently followed longitudinally.

This chain connects TRBV5-8 to TRBJ1-4; a weak D match, TRBD1 (5 bases). The sequenced sample was peripheral blood. The source is a man older than 75 with COVID-19, enrolled during active disease. The CDR3 sequence is CASSLGRRATNEKLFF. The CDR3 DNA sequence: TGTGCCAGCAGCTTGGGCCGCAGGGCAACTAATGAAAAACTGTTTTTT.